The 32 T cell receptor beta chains in this list originate from one sample, sequenced in a study of T cell responses to AZD1222 COVID-19 vaccine. Clones were read by immunoSEQ multiplex PCR, and TCRdb kept only the in-frame ones, dropping some. The data contain some 110,000 clones, approximately 90% of them singletons. The sample here was peripheral blood, taken 28 days after the second AZD1222 dose. These receptors all stem from an adult who received the AZD1222 COVID-19 vaccine.

The rearrangement joins TRBV11-3 to TRBJ1-1; D unresolved. Germline CDR1 SGHNT, CDR2 YENEEA. V lost 5 bases to trimming and J lost 0 bases, with 4 bases between them. CDR3 length: 12 amino acids. The CDR3: CASSVLNTEAFF. The CDR3 nucleotides are TGTGCCAGCAGCGTTTTGAACACTGAAGCTTTCTTT.

The chain is built from TRBV27 and TRBJ1-4, with 12 positions matching TRBD1. Germline trimming cut 5 bases from V and 8 bases from J; bases unmatched to any gene: 6. This CDR3 contains 15 residues. Germline values: CDR1 MNHEY, CDR2 SMNVEV (reference sequence). The CDR3 region is CASSDLGTGGEKLFF. The CDR3 DNA reads as TGTGCCAGCAGTGACCTAGGGACAGGGGGCGAAAAACTGTTTTTT.

The chain has TRBV11-3 and TRBJ2-3; 7 bases are shared with TRBD2. From germline, CDR1 is SGHNT and CDR2 YENEEA. The CDR3 spans 13 residues. V shed 4 bases and J 3 bases; nucleotides not matched to a gene: 1. The CDR3 here is CASSSGGTDTQYF. The CDR3 bases are TGTGCCAGCAGCTCGGGGGGAACAGATACGCAGTATTTT.

The rearrangement joins TRBV5-5 to TRBJ1-3; no reliable D call. The germline V gene encodes CDR1 SGHKS and CDR2 YYEKEE (reference sequence). The CDR3 sequence is 16 residues long. Trimming removed 0 bases from V and 0 bases from J, with 10 bases in between. This chain's CDR3 is CASSLAPAGSGNTIYF. CDR3 nucleotides: TGTGCCAGCAGCTTGGCGCCTGCGGGCTCTGGAAACACCATATATTTT. The variable domain in full, with the rest retrieved from reference TRBV5-5 and TRBJ1-3, is DAGVTQSPTHLIKTRGQQVTLRCSPISGHKSVSWYQQVLGQGPQFIFQYYEKEERGRGNFPDRFSARQFPNYSSELNVNALLLGDSALYLCASSLAPAGSGNTIYFGEGSWLTVV.

The V and J genes are TRBV19 and TRBJ2-3; no clear D. Germline assignment: CDR1 LNHDA and CDR2 SQIVND (reference sequence). V lost 4 bases and J lost 4, with 15 bases in between. CDR3 length equals 15 residues. This CDR3 reads CASSTRARTADTQYF. For the CDR3, the DNA is TGTGCCAGTAGTACCCGGGCCAGAACGGCAGATACGCAGTATTTT.

The V and J genes are TRBV7-2 and TRBJ2-3; TRBD2 matches at 7 bases. The germline V gene has CDR1 SGHTA and CDR2 FQGNSA. The CDR3 contains 15 residues. The V gene end was trimmed by 1 base and the J gene end by 1 base; junction bases not matched to a gene: 2. Here the CDR3 DNA reads TGTGCCAGCAGCTTAGGACTAGCTGGCACAGATACGCAGTATTTT. Residues: CASSLGLAGTDTQYF.

The CDR3 reads CASRGGSNQPQHF. In DNA, the CDR3 is TGTGCCAGCAGGGGGGGATCCAATCAGCCCCAGCATTTT. The chain carries TRBV12-3 or TRBV12-4 and TRBJ1-5, with D maybe TRBD1 (5 bases). The CDR3 extends over 13 amino acids. Trimming stripped 6 bases from V and 3 bases from J, with 9 bases between.

CDR3 sequence: CASSVAGHQSYEQYF. DNA for the CDR3: TGTGCCAGCAGCGTAGCGGGACACCAGTCCTACGAGCAGTACTTC. The chain combines TRBV9 with TRBJ2-7; D might be TRBD1 (6 bases). CDR3 size: 15 residues. V lost 0 bases and J lost 1, with 11 bases in between. Germline V CDR1 and CDR2: SGDLS, YYNGEE.

CDR3: CATSAASGVGEKLFF. Here the CDR3 DNA reads TGTGCCACCAGTGCGGCGTCGGGGGTCGGTGAAAAACTGTTTTTT. The V call is TRBV24-1, the J call TRBJ1-4; D may be TRBD1 (5 bases). Looked up from germline, CDR1 is KGHDR and CDR2 is SFDVKD. The CDR3 has 15 residues. The ends were cut back, 5 bases at V and 7 bases at J, with 16 bases in the middle.

This rearrangement joins TRBV10-1 to TRBJ1-6; possible D gene TRBD1, 6 bases. Germline CDR1 WNHNN, CDR2 SYGVQD (reference sequence). The CDR3 is 15 residues long. Trimming removed 0 bases from V and 9 bases from J, with 12 bases in between. DNA of the CDR3: TGCGCCAGCAGTGAGTCGGTCGAGGGGGTTTCACCCCTCCACTTT. Translating gives CASSESVEGVSPLHF.

The chain uses TRBV6-5 and TRBJ2-1; D possibly matches TRBD1 or TRBD2 (5 bases each). Trimming removed 6 bases at V and 6 bases at J, with 15 bases between. Germline loops: CDR1 MNHEY, CDR2 SVGAGI. The length of the CDR3 is 14 residues. The CDR3 DNA follows: TGTGCCAGCAGCCTCCGGGGCACTGGCAATGAGCAGTTCTTC. Protein product: CASSLRGTGNEQFF.

J is TRBJ1-1 and V is TRBV19; D is possibly TRBD1 (6 bases). CDR3 length: 14 amino acids. From germline, CDR1 is LNHDA and CDR2 SQIVND (reference sequence). V lost 3 bases and J 7 bases, leaving 15 bases between the germline ends. DNA of the CDR3: TGTGCCAGTAGTATGGCACAGGGATGGGGTGAAGCTTTCTTT. As protein: CASSMAQGWGEAFF.

The gene calls are TRBV10-3 and TRBJ2-7; possible D gene TRBD1, 6 bases. V was shortened by 6 bases and J by 2 bases, with 11 bases between the two germline ends. Germline CDR1 is ENHRY and CDR2 is SYGVKD. The CDR3 sequence is 13 residues long. The DNA of the CDR3 is TGTGCCATCAGAACAGGGATCACCTACGAGCAGTACTTC. Its protein is CAIRTGITYEQYF.

V is TRBV30 and J is TRBJ2-7; D is ambiguous. This CDR3 is built from 14 residues. CDR1 is GTSNPN and CDR2 is SVGIG in the germline V gene (reference sequence). V lost 5 bases and J lost 0, with 14 bases in between. CDR3 sequence: CAWAWGPNSYEQYF. In DNA, the CDR3 is TGTGCCTGGGCCTGGGGTCCTAACTCCTACGAGCAGTACTTC.

This chain uses TRBV12-3 or TRBV12-4 with TRBJ2-7; no reliable D call. The V end was cut by 5 bases, the J end by 3 bases, with 8 bases between. The CDR3 length is 12 residues. The DNA of the CDR3 is TGTGCCAGCAGTCTAATTCTCTACGAGCAGTACTTC. It codes for CASSLILYEQYF.

The genes are TRBV3-1 (or the pseudogene TRBV3-2) and TRBJ1-2; D is undetermined. Germline V lookup: CDR1 LGHDT, CDR2 YNNKEL (reference sequence). Deletions cut 1 base from V and 8 bases from J, with 8 bases between. The CDR3 runs to 12 residues. The DNA for the CDR3 is TGTGCCAGCAGCCAAGCGCAGGAGGGCTACACCTTC. This translates into CASSQAQEGYTF.

The chain carries TRBV30 and TRBJ1-3; D is unresolved. This CDR3 comprises 13 residues. The germline gives CDR1 GTSNPN, CDR2 SVGIG (reference sequence). V shed 4 bases and J shed 2 bases, with 9 bases lying between them. The CDR3 protein is CAWITDTGNTIYF. The CDR3 bases are TGTGCCTGGATTACGGATACTGGAAACACCATATATTTT.

This chain connects TRBV24-1 to TRBJ2-5; 8 bases are shared with TRBD1. V lost 6 bases and J lost 1; bases outside the gene matches: 6. There are 15 residues in the CDR3. Germline lookup yields CDR1 KGHDR and CDR2 SFDVKD. CDR3 nucleotides: TGTGCCACCAGTTTGGGGACAGGAGGCCAAGAGACCCAGTACTTC. Amino acid sequence: CATSLGTGGQETQYF.

The J gene is TRBJ1-1, the V gene TRBV5-1; possible D gene TRBD1, 6 bases. The CDR3 covers 17 residues. V shed 4 bases and J shed 5 bases, with 24 bases lying between them. Germline CDR1 SGHRS, CDR2 YFSETQ. As DNA, the CDR3 is TGCGCCAGCAGCCCCCTAAGCAGAGGGGGGGGAGGGACTGAAGCTTTCTTT. Translation gives CASSPLSRGGGGTEAFF.

CDR3 sequence: CASSSPRGRETQYF. The CDR3 DNA reads TGTGCCAGCAGCTCTCCCAGGGGCAGGGAGACCCAGTACTTC. The chain carries TRBV7-9 and TRBJ2-5, with D possibly TRBD1 on 6 matching bases. Germline-derived CDR1 and CDR2 are SEHNR and FQNEAQ (reference sequence). CDR3 length equals 14 residues. V lost 4 bases and J lost 5, with 14 bases in between. Full variable domain (remainder filled in from reference TRBV7-9 and TRBJ2-5): DTGVSQNPRHKITKRGQNVTFRCDPISEHNRLYWYRQTLGQGPEFLTYFQNEAQLEKSRLLSDRFSAERPKGSFSTLEIQRTEQGDSAMYLCASSSPRGRETQYFGPGTRLLVL.

The J gene is TRBJ2-7, the V gene TRBV27; the D gene is possibly TRBD2 (5 bases). CDR1 MNHEY and CDR2 SMNVEV come from the germline V gene (reference sequence). V gave up 3 bases and J gave up 0 bases, with 9 bases separating them. The CDR3 has 14 amino acids. CDR3 coding DNA: TGTGCCAGCAGTTTCAACGGGGACTCCTACGAGCAGTACTTC. As protein: CASSFNGDSYEQYF.

Written as DNA, the CDR3 is TGTGCCAGCAGTGGGCTAGGGGGTTTTGACTACTTC. This gives the protein CASSGLGGFDYF. This chain uses TRBV2 with TRBJ2-7; D possibly corresponds to TRBD1 (6 bases). CDR3 length: 12 amino acids. V was shortened by 4 bases and J by 13 bases, with 17 bases between the two germline ends. Germline CDR1 is SNHLY and CDR2 is FYNNEI.

The CDR3 sequence is CASSQGPDSERRSAQYF. The CDR3 DNA reads TGCGCCAGCAGCCAAGGCCCCGACAGCGAGAGGAGGTCTGCCCAGTACTTC. This sequence joins TRBV4-1 and TRBJ2-5; tentatively, D is TRBD1 or TRBD2 (5 bases each). Deletions cut 1 base from V and 9 bases from J, with 24 bases between. Looked up from germline, CDR1 is MGHRA and CDR2 is YSYEKL. The CDR3 is 17 residues long.

The chain combines TRBV6-1 with TRBJ1-2; TRBD1 agrees at 8 bases. The CDR3 is 16 residues long. Trimming removed 1 base from V and 4 bases from J; junction bases left unmatched: 8. The germline V gene has CDR1 MNHNS and CDR2 SASEGT. As DNA, the CDR3 is TGTGCCAGCAGTGAAGTTGGGACAGGAGATTTCTATGGCTACACCTTC. Its translation: CASSEVGTGDFYGYTF.

The gene calls are TRBV30 and TRBJ1-3; D is unresolved. The CDR3 loop spans 13 amino acids. In germline, CDR1 is GTSNPN, CDR2 SVGIG (reference sequence). The V and J ends lost 7 bases and 3 bases respectively, with 13 bases between them. CDR3 in amino acids: CASRQGRGNTIYF. The CDR3 DNA is TGTGCCTCAAGACAAGGACGTGGAAACACCATATATTTT. The full variable domain, with the rest looked up from reference TRBV30 and TRBJ1-3, is SQTIHQWPATLVQPVGSPLSLECTVEGTSNPNLYWYRQAAGRGLQLLFYSVGIGQISSEVPQNLSASRPQDRQFILSSKKLLLSDSGFYLCASRQGRGNTIYFGEGSWLTVV.

The chain employs TRBV4-1 and TRBJ2-7; 11 positions agree with TRBD2. The CDR3 is made up of 16 amino acids. V dropped 0 bases and J dropped 3; count of bases not matched to a gene: 4. Germline assignment: CDR1 MGHRA and CDR2 YSYEKL. This chain's CDR3 is CASSQEVAGGRYEQYF. The CDR3 bases are TGCGCCAGCAGCCAAGAGGTAGCGGGAGGGCGCTACGAGCAGTACTTC.

The chain employs TRBV7-9 and TRBJ2-3; D unresolved. V shed 1 base and J shed 0 bases, with 11 bases lying between them. The CDR3 has 16 amino acids. Germline V gives CDR1 SEHNR, CDR2 FQNEAQ (reference sequence). CDR3 DNA sequence: TGTGCCAGCAGCTTAGTTTTCATTTCTAGCACAGATACGCAGTATTTT. It encodes CASSLVFISSTDTQYF. The whole variable domain, remainder taken from reference TRBV7-9 and TRBJ2-3, is DTGVSQNPRHKITKRGQNVTFRCDPISEHNRLYWYRQTLGQGPEFLTYFQNEAQLEKSRLLSDRFSAERPKGSFSTLEIQRTEQGDSAMYLCASSLVFISSTDTQYFGPGTRLTVL.

The chain employs TRBV6-5 and TRBJ1-2, with D tentatively TRBD1 (6 bases). V lost 8 bases, J lost 4 bases, and 20 bases lay in between. Germline-derived CDR1 and CDR2 are MNHEY and SVGAGI. CDR3 length: 15 residues. The CDR3 coding sequence is TGTGCCAGCGTTGGATCTGCGGGGGGCGGCTATGGCTACACCTTC. This encodes CASVGSAGGGYGYTF.

This chain connects TRBV20-1 to TRBJ2-1; 15 nucleotides match TRBD2. V was clipped by 3 bases and J by 6 bases; unmatched bases: 6. This CDR3 comprises 16 residues. Germline CDR1 is DFQATT and CDR2 is SNEGSKA (reference sequence). The CDR3 spells CSASGTSGRLLNEQFF. The CDR3 DNA is TGCAGTGCTAGTGGGACTAGCGGGAGGCTACTCAATGAGCAGTTCTTC.

The chain employs TRBV7-2 and TRBJ2-7, with D perhaps assigned TRBD1 or TRBD2 (5 bases each). V was cut by 3 bases and J by 2 bases, with 14 bases left in between. The CDR3 loop spans 15 amino acids. Germline CDR1 reads SGHTA; CDR2 reads FQGNSA. CDR3 nucleotide sequence: TGTGCCAGCAGCTTCCCGGGTCTGGGGGCCTACGAGCAGTACTTC. This codes for CASSFPGLGAYEQYF. Based on the CDR3 plus reference TRBV7-2 and TRBJ2-7, the full variable domain is GAGVSQSPSNKVTEKGKDVELRCDPISGHTALYWYRQSLGQGLEFLIYFQGNSAPDKSGLPSDRFSAERTGGSVSTLTIQRTQQEDSAVYLCASSFPGLGAYEQYFGPGTRLTVT.

The gene calls are TRBV6-2 or TRBV6-3 and TRBJ2-7; 7 bases fit TRBD1. V gave up 0 bases and J gave up 2 bases; unmatched junction bases: 7. This CDR3 has 16 residues. Germline lookup yields CDR1 MNHEY and CDR2 SVGEGT. As DNA, the CDR3 is TGTGCCAGCAGTTACTCGGTACAGGGGCACCCCTACGAGCAGTACTTC. It is translated as CASSYSVQGHPYEQYF.

This clone has more than one count but fewer than ten. The J gene is TRBJ2-1, the V gene TRBV4-1, with 11 bases identical to TRBD2. Germline loops: CDR1 MGHRA, CDR2 YSYEKL. The CDR3 contains 17 residues. Germline trimming cut 1 base from V and 4 bases from J; bases unmatched to any gene: 6. CDR3 region: CASSQGILAGEYNEQFF. As DNA, the CDR3 is TGCGCCAGCAGCCAAGGGATACTAGCGGGGGAGTACAATGAGCAGTTCTTC.